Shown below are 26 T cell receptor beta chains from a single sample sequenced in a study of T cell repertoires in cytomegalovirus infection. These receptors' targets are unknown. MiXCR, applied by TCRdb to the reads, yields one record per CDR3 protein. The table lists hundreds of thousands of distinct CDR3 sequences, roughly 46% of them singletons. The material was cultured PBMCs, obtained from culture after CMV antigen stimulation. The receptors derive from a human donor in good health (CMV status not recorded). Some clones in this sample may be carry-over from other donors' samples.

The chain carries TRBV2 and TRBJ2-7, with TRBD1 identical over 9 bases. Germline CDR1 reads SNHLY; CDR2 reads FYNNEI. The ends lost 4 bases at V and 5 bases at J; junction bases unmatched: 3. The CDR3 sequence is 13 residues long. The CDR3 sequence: CASSGQGVHEQYF. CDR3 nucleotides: TGTGCCAGCAGTGGACAGGGGGTCCACGAGCAGTACTTC.

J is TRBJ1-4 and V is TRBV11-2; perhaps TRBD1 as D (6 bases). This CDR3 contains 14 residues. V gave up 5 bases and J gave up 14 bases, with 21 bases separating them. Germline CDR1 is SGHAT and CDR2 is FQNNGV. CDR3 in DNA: TGTGCCAGCAGCCCCCTAGGGGGGCCGAAGATGCTGTTTTTT. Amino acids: CASSPLGGPKMLFF.

The CDR3 is CASSLVPGADTEAFF. As DNA, the CDR3 is TGTGCCAGCAGCTTAGTCCCAGGGGCGGACACTGAAGCTTTCTTT. The genes are TRBV11-2 and TRBJ1-1; a possible D gene is TRBD1 (6 bases). V was shortened by 1 base and J by 3 bases, with 12 bases between the two germline ends. The CDR3 totals 15 residues. From germline, CDR1 is SGHAT and CDR2 FQNNGV.

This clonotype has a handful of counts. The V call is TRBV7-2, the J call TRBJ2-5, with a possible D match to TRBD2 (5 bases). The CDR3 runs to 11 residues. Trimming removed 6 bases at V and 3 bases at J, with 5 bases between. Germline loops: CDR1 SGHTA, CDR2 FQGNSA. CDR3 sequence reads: CASRAEETQYF. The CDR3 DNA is TGTGCCAGCAGAGCGGAAGAGACCCAGTACTTC.

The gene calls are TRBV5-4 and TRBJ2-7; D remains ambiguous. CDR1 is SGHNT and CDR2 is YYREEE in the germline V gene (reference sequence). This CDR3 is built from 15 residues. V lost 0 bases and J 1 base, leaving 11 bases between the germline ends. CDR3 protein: CASSLGLPRSYEQYF. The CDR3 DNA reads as TGTGCCAGCAGCTTGGGGCTGCCGAGATCCTACGAGCAGTACTTC.

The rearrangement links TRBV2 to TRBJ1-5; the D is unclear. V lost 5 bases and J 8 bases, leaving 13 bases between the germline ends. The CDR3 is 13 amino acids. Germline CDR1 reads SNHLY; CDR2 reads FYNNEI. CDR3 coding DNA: TGTGCCAGCAGTAGACGACGCGATAAGCCCCAGCATTTT. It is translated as CASSRRRDKPQHF.

This CDR3 reads CASSETWGDEQFF. In DNA form, the CDR3 reads TGTGCCAGCAGCGAGACTTGGGGAGATGAGCAGTTCTTC. The genes are TRBV7-2 and TRBJ2-1, with D possibly TRBD2 on 5 matching bases. Looked up from germline, CDR1 is SGHTA and CDR2 is FQGNSA. V was shortened by 5 bases and J by 8 bases, with 13 bases between the two germline ends. The CDR3 is 13 residues long.

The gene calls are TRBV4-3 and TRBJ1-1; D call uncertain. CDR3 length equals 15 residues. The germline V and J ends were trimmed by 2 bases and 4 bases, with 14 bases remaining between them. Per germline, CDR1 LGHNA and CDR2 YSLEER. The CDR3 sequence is CASSQPGDEVTEAFF. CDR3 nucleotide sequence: TGCGCCAGCAGCCAACCCGGGGATGAGGTCACTGAAGCTTTCTTT.

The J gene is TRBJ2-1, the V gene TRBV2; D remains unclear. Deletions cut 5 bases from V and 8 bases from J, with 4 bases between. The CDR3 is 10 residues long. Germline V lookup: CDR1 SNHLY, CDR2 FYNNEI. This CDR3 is CASSWDEQFF. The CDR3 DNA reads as TGTGCCAGCAGTTGGGATGAGCAGTTCTTC.

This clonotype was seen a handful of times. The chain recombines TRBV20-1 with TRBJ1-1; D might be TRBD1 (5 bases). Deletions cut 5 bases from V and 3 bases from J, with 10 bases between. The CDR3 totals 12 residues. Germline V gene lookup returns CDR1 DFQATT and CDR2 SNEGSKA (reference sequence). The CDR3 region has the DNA TGCAGTGCTCCGCGGGGGGACACTGAAGCTTTCTTT. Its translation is CSAPRGDTEAFF.

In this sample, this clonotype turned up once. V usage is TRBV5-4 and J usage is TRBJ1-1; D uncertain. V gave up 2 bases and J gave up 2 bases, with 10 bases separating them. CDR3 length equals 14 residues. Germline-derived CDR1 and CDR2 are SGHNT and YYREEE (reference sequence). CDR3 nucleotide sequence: TGTGCCAGCAGCTTCTCGGTACACAACACTGAAGCTTTCTTT. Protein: CASSFSVHNTEAFF.

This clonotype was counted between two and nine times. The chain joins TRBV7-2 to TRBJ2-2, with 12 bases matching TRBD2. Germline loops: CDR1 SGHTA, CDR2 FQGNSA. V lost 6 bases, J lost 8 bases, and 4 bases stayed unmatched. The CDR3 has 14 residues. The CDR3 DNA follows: TGTGCCAGCAGACCCGGACTAGCGGGAGGGGAGCTGTTTTTT. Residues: CASRPGLAGGELFF.

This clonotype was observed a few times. The CDR3 DNA sequence: TGTGCCAGCAGCCCCACATTGGACAGGCCTACTAGGGGCTACACCTTC. It specifies CASSPTLDRPTRGYTF. This chain connects TRBV7-9 to TRBJ1-2; TRBD1 aligns across 7 bases. The ends lost 5 bases at V and 8 bases at J; junction bases unmatched: 17. The CDR3 has 16 amino acids. Germline V gene sequence: CDR1 SEHNR, CDR2 FQNEAQ (reference sequence).

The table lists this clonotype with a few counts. This chain's CDR3 is CSARGPGTGVGQYF. The DNA of the CDR3 is TGCAGTGCTAGAGGTCCCGGGACAGGGGTTGGGCAGTACTTC. The chain has TRBV20-1 and TRBJ2-7; 10 positions match TRBD1. Germline lookup yields CDR1 DFQATT and CDR2 SNEGSKA (reference sequence). The CDR3 covers 14 residues. After removal of 1 base from V and 9 bases from J, the junction contained 9 bases not matched to a gene.

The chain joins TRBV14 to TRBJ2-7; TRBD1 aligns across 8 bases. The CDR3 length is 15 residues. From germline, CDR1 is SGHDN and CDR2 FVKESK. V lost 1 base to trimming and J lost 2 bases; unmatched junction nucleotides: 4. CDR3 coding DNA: TGTGCCAGCAGCCAAGGGACAGGGTTCACCTACGAGCAGTACTTC. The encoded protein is CASSQGTGFTYEQYF.

The CDR3 loop is CASSQGNRRGETQYF. DNA for the CDR3: TGTGCCAGCAGCCAAGGGAACAGGCGGGGAGAGACCCAGTACTTC. The rearrangement uses TRBV14 and TRBJ2-5, with D perhaps matching TRBD2 (6 bases). Germline V CDR1 and CDR2: SGHDN, FVKESK. The V gene lost 1 base and the J gene lost 4 bases, with 13 bases spanning the gap. The CDR3 is 15 residues long. Together with reference TRBV14 and TRBJ2-5, the CDR3 gives the full variable domain: EAGVTQFPSHSVIEKGQTVTLRCDPISGHDNLYWYRRVMGKEIKFLLHFVKESKQDESGMPNNRFLAERTGGTYSTLKVQPAELEDSGVYFCASSQGNRRGETQYFGPGTRLLVL.

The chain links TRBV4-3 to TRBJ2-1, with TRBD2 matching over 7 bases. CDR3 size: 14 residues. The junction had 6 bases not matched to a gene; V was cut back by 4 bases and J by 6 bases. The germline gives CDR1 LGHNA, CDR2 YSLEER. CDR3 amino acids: CASSRREGRNEQFF. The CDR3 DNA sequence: TGCGCCAGCAGCCGCAGGGAGGGACGCAATGAGCAGTTCTTC.

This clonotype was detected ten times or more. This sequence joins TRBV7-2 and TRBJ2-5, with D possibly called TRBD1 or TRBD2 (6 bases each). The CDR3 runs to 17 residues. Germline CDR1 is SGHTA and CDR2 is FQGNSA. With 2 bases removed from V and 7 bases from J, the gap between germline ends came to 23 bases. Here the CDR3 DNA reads TGTGCCAGCAGCTTACTAGGTTTTGGGGGGCGCGGGGTGACCCAGTACTTC. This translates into CASSLLGFGGRGVTQYF.

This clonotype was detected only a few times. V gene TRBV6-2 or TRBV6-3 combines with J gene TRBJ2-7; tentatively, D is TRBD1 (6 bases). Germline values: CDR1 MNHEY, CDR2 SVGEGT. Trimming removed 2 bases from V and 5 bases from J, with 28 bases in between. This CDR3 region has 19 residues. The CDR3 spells CASSYLGTRIQSEGDEQYF. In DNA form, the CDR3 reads TGTGCCAGCAGTTACCTGGGGACGCGCATCCAGTCAGAGGGGGACGAGCAGTACTTC.

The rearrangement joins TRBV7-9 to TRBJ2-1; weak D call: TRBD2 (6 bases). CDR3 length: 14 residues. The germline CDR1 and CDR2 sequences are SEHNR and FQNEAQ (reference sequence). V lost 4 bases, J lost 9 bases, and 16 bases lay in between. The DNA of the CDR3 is TGTGCCAGCAGCTACGAAAATGCCGGGGGTGAGCAGTTCTTC. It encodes CASSYENAGGEQFF.

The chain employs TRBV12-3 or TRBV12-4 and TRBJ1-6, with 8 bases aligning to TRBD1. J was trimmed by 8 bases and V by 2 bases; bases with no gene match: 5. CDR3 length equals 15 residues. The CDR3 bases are TGTGCCAGCAGTTTAAGGCAGGGGGCGCATTCACCCCTCCACTTT. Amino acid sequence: CASSLRQGAHSPLHF.

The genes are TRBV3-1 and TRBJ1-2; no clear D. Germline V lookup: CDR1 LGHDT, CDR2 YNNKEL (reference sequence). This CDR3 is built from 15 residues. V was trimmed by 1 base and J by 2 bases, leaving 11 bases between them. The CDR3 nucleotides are TGTGCCAGCAGCCAAGGGAAGGGTTCGAACTATGGCTACACCTTC. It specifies CASSQGKGSNYGYTF.

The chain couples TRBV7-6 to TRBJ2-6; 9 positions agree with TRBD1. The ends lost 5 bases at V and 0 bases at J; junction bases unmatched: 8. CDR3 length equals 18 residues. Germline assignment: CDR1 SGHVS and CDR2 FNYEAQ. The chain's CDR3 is CASSRGTGKASGANVLTF. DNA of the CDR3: TGTGCCAGCAGCCGGGGGACAGGGAAGGCCTCTGGGGCCAACGTCCTGACTTTC.

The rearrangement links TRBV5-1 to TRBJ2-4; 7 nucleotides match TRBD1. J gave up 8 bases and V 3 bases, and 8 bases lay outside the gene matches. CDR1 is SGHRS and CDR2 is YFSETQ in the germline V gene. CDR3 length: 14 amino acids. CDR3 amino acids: CASSSRTGLDIQYF. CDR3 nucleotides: TGCGCCAGCAGCTCAAGGACAGGCCTTGACATTCAGTACTTC.

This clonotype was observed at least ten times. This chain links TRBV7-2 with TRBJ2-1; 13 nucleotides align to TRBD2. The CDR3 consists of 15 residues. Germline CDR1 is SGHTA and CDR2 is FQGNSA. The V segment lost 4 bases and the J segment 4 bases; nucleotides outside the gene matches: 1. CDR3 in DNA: TGTGCCAGCAGCTCGGGACTAGCGGGGTACAATGAGCAGTTCTTC. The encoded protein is CASSSGLAGYNEQFF.

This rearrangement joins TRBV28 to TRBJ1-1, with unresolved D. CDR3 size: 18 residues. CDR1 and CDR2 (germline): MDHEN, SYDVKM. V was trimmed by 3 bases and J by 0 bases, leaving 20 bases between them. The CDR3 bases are TGTGCCAGCAGTTTTAGGGCCTACGGGGAAGTAATGAACACTGAAGCTTTCTTT. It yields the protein CASSFRAYGEVMNTEAFF.